The 28 T cell receptor beta chains below all came from one sample that was sequenced in a study of OX40 agonist ivuxolimab in advanced cancers. The data were produced by immunoSEQ multiplex PCR, yet TCRdb's version contains in-frame clones alone and is incomplete. The sample lists around 60,000 clones; approximately 89% were seen once. The sample in question was CD4+ or CD8+ T cells sorted from blood, obtained in a trial of the OX40 agonist ivuxolimab. The receptors originated from an adult with an advanced solid tumor such as melanoma, head and neck, liver or kidney cancer.

This clone was picked up one time. The chain uses TRBV18 and TRBJ2-7, with D possibly TRBD1 on 5 matching bases. CDR3 length equals 14 residues. Germline V gives CDR1 KGHSH, CDR2 LQKENI. V gave up 4 bases and J gave up 3 bases, with 13 bases separating them. CDR3 sequence reads: CASSLSTDYYEQYF. CDR3 DNA sequence: TGTGCCAGCTCACTATCGACAGATTACTACGAGCAGTACTTC.

The V gene is TRBV6-5, the J gene TRBJ1-1, with D perhaps TRBD1 (5 bases). CDR3 length: 15 amino acids. Germline values: CDR1 MNHEY, CDR2 SVGAGI. Trimming took 0 bases from V and 0 from J, leaving 8 bases between them. The CDR3 bases are TGTGCCAGCAGTTACTCTGGGGGATTGAACACTGAAGCTTTCTTT. It specifies CASSYSGGLNTEAFF.

This chain uses TRBV29-1 with TRBJ1-2, with TRBD1 as a possible D gene (5 bases). Trimming removed 7 bases from V and 4 bases from J, with 10 bases in between. The CDR3 spans 11 residues. Germline V gives CDR1 SQVTM, CDR2 ANQGSEA. CDR3 nucleotides: TGCAGCGGTGGGGGGACCTATGGCTACACCTTC. It yields the protein CSGGGTYGYTF.

The chain joins TRBV21-1 to TRBJ1-5; TRBD1 was called by the table and not checked on the DNA. TRBV21-1 is given as a pseudogene. There are 17 residues in the CDR3. CDR3 in DNA: TGTGCCAGCAGCAAAGTCGCGGACAGGGGGGCAAATCAGCCCCAGCATTTT. Translation: CASSKVADRGANQPQHF.

The rearrangement joins TRBV10-2 to TRBJ1-5; unclear D gene. The V gene's germline CDR1 is WSHSY and CDR2 SAAADI. The CDR3 extends over 17 amino acids. The V and J ends lost 5 bases and 1 base respectively, with 18 bases between them. The CDR3 region is CASSNPAAGGSNQPQHF. The DNA for the CDR3 is TGCGCCAGCAGTAACCCCGCAGCGGGTGGGAGCAATCAGCCCCAGCATTTT.

The chain has TRBV18 and TRBJ2-7, with no clear D. Germline CDR1 KGHSH, CDR2 LQKENI. The CDR3 has 13 amino acids. Deletions cut 0 bases from V and 4 bases from J, with 7 bases between. The CDR3 sequence: CASSPPMGYEQYF. The CDR3 nucleotides read TGTGCCAGCTCACCACCGATGGGGTACGAGCAGTACTTC.

The chain is built from TRBV19 and TRBJ2-3; 9 bases align to TRBD1. Per germline, CDR1 LNHDA and CDR2 SQIVND (reference sequence). V was pared by 5 bases and J by 5 bases, with 8 bases of the junction left unmatched. The CDR3 covers 15 residues. CDR3 protein: CASSVGQGQGDTQYF. The CDR3 region has the DNA TGTGCCAGTAGTGTCGGACAGGGGCAGGGAGATACGCAGTATTTT.

V is TRBV2 and J is TRBJ2-1, with TRBD2 matching 7 bases. The germline V gene encodes CDR1 SNHLY and CDR2 FYNNEI. V lost 4 bases and J lost 6; bases outside the gene matches: 12. CDR3 length equals 16 residues. The CDR3 DNA reads as TGTGCCAGCAGTGTCTTGGCGGGAGTGATAAGCAATGAGCAGTTCTTC. It translates to CASSVLAGVISNEQFF.

This clone has only one observation. This chain links TRBV10-2 with TRBJ2-2, with D possibly being TRBD2 (5 bases). The germline V and J ends were trimmed by 7 bases and 4 bases, with 22 bases remaining between them. The CDR3 sequence is 17 residues long. The germline CDR1 and CDR2 sequences are WSHSY and SAAADI. The CDR3 region is CASIPYSLGESTGELFF. The CDR3 coding sequence is TGCGCCAGCATCCCGTATTCGTTGGGAGAAAGCACCGGGGAGCTGTTTTTT.

Only a few counts were recorded for this clone. The J gene is TRBJ2-1, the V gene TRBV5-8; no definite D call. The germline V and J ends were trimmed by 0 bases and 6 bases, with 4 bases remaining between them. Germline CDR1 is SGHTS and CDR2 is YDEGEE. CDR3 length equals 12 residues. The CDR3 reads CASSLGGNEQFF. Here the CDR3 DNA reads TGTGCCAGCAGCTTGGGGGGCAATGAGCAGTTCTTC.

The gene calls are TRBV6-6 and TRBJ1-5; D is uncertain. V was pared by 6 bases and J by 1 base, with 7 bases between. Germline CDR1 MNHNY, CDR2 SVGAGI (reference sequence). The CDR3 runs 13 residues. CDR3 amino acids: CASRTSSNQPQHF. The CDR3 region has the DNA TGTGCCAGCAGAACCTCGAGCAATCAGCCCCAGCATTTT.

Concerning this clone: Other DNA variants within this sample encode the same CDR3. This chain's CDR3 is CASSPSGNTDTQYF. The CDR3 region has the DNA TGTGCCAGCAGCCCTAGCGGAAATACAGATACGCAGTATTTT. The rearrangement joins TRBV6-6 to TRBJ2-3, with TRBD2 matching over 7 bases. Looked up from germline, CDR1 is MNHNY and CDR2 is SVGAGI (reference sequence). Unmatched junction bases numbered 6, after V lost 6 bases and J lost 3 bases. The CDR3 spans 14 residues.

The rearrangement uses TRBV10-3 and TRBJ2-1; no reliable D call. Between the trimmed V and J ends, which lost 7 bases and 5 bases, there was a span of 12 bases. The CDR3 extends over 13 amino acids. Germline-derived CDR1 and CDR2 are ENHRY and SYGVKD. CDR3 residues: CAIMRRKDNEQFF. The CDR3 region has the DNA TGTGCCATCATGAGGCGGAAAGACAATGAGCAGTTCTTC.

The chain is built from TRBV5-1 and TRBJ1-5; 9 nucleotides align to TRBD1. CDR1 is SGHRS, CDR2 YFSETQ, per germline. The CDR3 sequence is 16 residues long. J gave up 3 bases and V 0 bases, and 4 bases lay outside the gene matches. The CDR3 loop is CASSLDGTGNNQPQHF. CDR3 DNA sequence: TGCGCCAGCAGCTTGGACGGGACAGGGAACAATCAGCCCCAGCATTTT.

The V call is TRBV7-2, the J call TRBJ2-7; D is possibly TRBD2 (6 bases). With 1 base removed from V and 7 bases from J, the gap between germline ends came to 17 bases. CDR1 is SGHTA and CDR2 is FQGNSA in the germline V gene. The CDR3 is 15 residues long. The CDR3 DNA follows: TGTGCCAGCAGCTTAGGGGGAACGGGAGCTGGTGAGCAGTACTTC. This sequence encodes CASSLGGTGAGEQYF.

In DNA, the CDR3 is TGTGCCAGCAGCCCTACACAACGTCAGCTAGCGGCCTACGAGCAGTACTTC. As protein: CASSPTQRQLAAYEQYF. The rearrangement uses TRBV7-9 and TRBJ2-7; 7 bases agree with TRBD2. Germline CDR1 and CDR2: SEHNR and FQNEAQ (reference sequence). The CDR3 sequence is 17 residues long. The V segment lost 5 bases and the J segment 2 bases; nucleotides outside the gene matches: 15.

This clone has a single count. The V and J genes are TRBV7-9 and TRBJ1-4, with D possibly being TRBD1 (5 bases). The V gene lost 1 base and the J gene lost 0 bases, with 6 bases spanning the gap. Germline V gene lookup returns CDR1 SEHNR and CDR2 FQNEAQ (reference sequence). This CDR3 region has 15 residues. The CDR3 DNA follows: TGTGCCAGCAGCTTAGGGGGGACAACTAATGAAAAACTGTTTTTT. Translation gives CASSLGGTTNEKLFF.

The gene calls are TRBV28 and TRBJ2-4; the D gene is possibly TRBD1 (5 bases). CDR1 and CDR2 (germline): MDHEN, SYDVKM. The CDR3 is 16 residues long. Trimming left V 1 base short and J 2 bases short, with 12 bases between. CDR3 sequence: CASSLSDNFSKNIQYF. The CDR3 DNA reads as TGTGCCAGCAGTTTATCGGACAATTTCTCCAAAAACATTCAGTACTTC.

The chain uses TRBV2 and TRBJ2-1; 9 bases line up with TRBD2. Trimming removed 4 bases from V and 3 bases from J; junction bases left unmatched: 13. The CDR3 spans 18 residues. Germline-derived CDR1 and CDR2 are SNHLY and FYNNEI. CDR3 coding DNA: TGTGCCAGCAGTGGGTGGGCAACGGGACTAGCAAACTACAATGAGCAGTTCTTC. This translates into CASSGWATGLANYNEQFF.

This clone has a single count. The chain joins TRBV7-2 to TRBJ2-7, with D possibly TRBD1 on 6 matching bases. Germline V gene data show CDR1 as SGHTA and CDR2 as FQGNSA. The ends were cut back, 2 bases at V and 1 base at J, with 12 bases in the middle. The CDR3 covers 15 residues. CDR3 sequence (DNA): TGTGCCAGCAGCTTAAGTGCAGGGGCGTCCTACGAGCAGTACTTC. Its protein product is CASSLSAGASYEQYF.

This clone has only one observation. The rearrangement uses TRBV10-3 and TRBJ2-2; D is possibly TRBD1 or TRBD2 (5 bases each). The length of the CDR3 is 16 residues. V was shortened by 2 bases and J by 4 bases, with 14 bases between the two germline ends. Germline V CDR1 and CDR2: ENHRY, SYGVKD. This chain's CDR3 is CAISEGGRLSTGELFF. The CDR3 region has the DNA TGTGCCATCAGTGAGGGGGGTCGGCTATCCACCGGGGAGCTGTTTTTT.

J is TRBJ2-1 and V is TRBV5-1; tentatively, D is TRBD2 (6 bases). CDR1 and CDR2 (germline): SGHRS, YFSETQ. Trimming pared 7 bases from V and 4 bases from J, leaving 12 bases between. CDR3 length: 13 residues. The CDR3: CASAPAGYNEQFF. The CDR3 DNA sequence: TGCGCCAGCGCCCCCGCGGGGTACAATGAGCAGTTCTTC.

This rearrangement joins TRBV29-1 to TRBJ2-1, with no clear D. The CDR3 totals 14 residues. The ends were cut back, 4 bases at V and 0 bases at J, with 10 bases in the middle. Germline-derived CDR1 and CDR2 are SQVTM and ANQGSEA. CDR3 amino acids: CSVVKMSSYNEQFF. The DNA of the CDR3 is TGCAGCGTTGTTAAAATGAGCTCCTACAATGAGCAGTTCTTC.

This rearrangement joins TRBV5-1 to TRBJ2-5, with TRBD2 as a possible D gene (5 bases). Trimming shortened V by 4 bases and J by 0 bases, and 16 bases separated the two germline ends. This CDR3 has 16 residues. The V gene's germline CDR1 is SGHRS and CDR2 YFSETQ. The CDR3 DNA sequence: TGCGCCAGCAGCCGGGAACTATTACGGTACCAAGAGACCCAGTACTTC. Protein sequence: CASSRELLRYQETQYF.

The chain has TRBV10-2 and TRBJ2-2; 8 bases line up with TRBD2. Germline assignment: CDR1 WSHSY and CDR2 SAAADI. The CDR3 is made up of 16 amino acids. The V gene end was trimmed by 3 bases and the J gene end by 2 bases; junction bases not matched to a gene: 5. The CDR3 nucleotides are TGCGCCAGCAGTGATGGCGGGAGGAGTAACACCGGGGAGCTGTTTTTT. Protein sequence: CASSDGGRSNTGELFF.

The CDR3 sequence is CASSLASGLTYEQYF. The CDR3 DNA reads TGTGCCAGCAGCTTAGCGTCGGGACTAACCTACGAGCAGTACTTC. The gene calls are TRBV7-2 and TRBJ2-7, with 7 bases fitting TRBD2. CDR1 SGHTA and CDR2 FQGNSA come from the germline V gene. The junction had 4 bases not matched to a gene; V was cut back by 0 bases and J by 2 bases. The length of the CDR3 is 15 residues.

The chain recombines TRBV10-1 with TRBJ2-3, with 13 nucleotides matching TRBD2. The CDR3 is 15 residues long. Germline V gene lookup returns CDR1 WNHNN and CDR2 SYGVQD (reference sequence). V gave up 4 bases and J gave up 5 bases; unmatched junction bases: 3. The CDR3 is CASSGLAGGEDTQYF. The CDR3, as DNA: TGCGCCAGCAGTGGACTAGCGGGAGGAGAAGATACGCAGTATTTT.

The CDR3 bases are TGTGCCAGCAGCTTCCGGGGCCCATCTCTATCTGGAAACACCATATATTTT. Its translation: CASSFRGPSLSGNTIYF. V gene TRBV11-2 combines with J gene TRBJ1-3; D is perhaps TRBD1 (5 bases). V lost 3 bases and J 1 base, leaving 16 bases between the germline ends. Looked up from germline, CDR1 is SGHAT and CDR2 is FQNNGV. The CDR3 sequence is 17 residues long.